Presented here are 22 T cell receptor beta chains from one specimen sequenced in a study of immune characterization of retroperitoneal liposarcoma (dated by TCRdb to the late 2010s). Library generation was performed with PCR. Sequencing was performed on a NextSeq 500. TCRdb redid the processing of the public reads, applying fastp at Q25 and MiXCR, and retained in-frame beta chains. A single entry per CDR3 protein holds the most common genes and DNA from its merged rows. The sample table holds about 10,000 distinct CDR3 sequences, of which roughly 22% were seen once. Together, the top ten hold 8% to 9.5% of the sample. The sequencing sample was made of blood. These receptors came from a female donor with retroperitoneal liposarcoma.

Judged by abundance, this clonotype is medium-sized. DNA for the CDR3: TGTGCCAGCAGCTTAACTTCAGACAGCACAGATACGCAGTATTTT. It yields the protein CASSLTSDSTDTQYF. The chain links TRBV11-3 to TRBJ2-3, with D uncertain. V lost 2 bases and J lost 0, with 9 bases in between. CDR1 SGHNT and CDR2 YENEEA come from the germline V gene. This CDR3 comprises 15 residues. Looking up the rest from reference TRBV11-3 and TRBJ2-3 gives the full variable domain: EAGVVQSPRYKIIEKKQPVAFWCNPISGHNTLYWYLQNLGQGPELLIRYENEEAVDDSQLPKDRFSAERLKGVDSTLKIQPAELGDSAVYLCASSLTSDSTDTQYFGPGTRLTVL.

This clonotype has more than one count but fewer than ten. The CDR3 sequence is CASSLNSGSSYEQYF. CDR3 nucleotide sequence: TGTGCCAGCAGTTTGAACTCAGGGAGCTCCTACGAGCAGTACTTC. The chain recombines TRBV12-3 or TRBV12-4 with TRBJ2-7; D tentatively reads TRBD1 or TRBD2 (5 bases each). The CDR3 is made up of 15 amino acids. The germline V and J ends were trimmed by 3 bases and 0 bases, with 12 bases remaining between them.

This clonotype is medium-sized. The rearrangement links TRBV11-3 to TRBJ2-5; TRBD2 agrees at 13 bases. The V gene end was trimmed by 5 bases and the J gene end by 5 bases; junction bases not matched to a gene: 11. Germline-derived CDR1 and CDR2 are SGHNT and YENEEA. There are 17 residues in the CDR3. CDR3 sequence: CASSDGLAGEGRETQYF. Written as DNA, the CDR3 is TGTGCCAGCAGCGACGGACTAGCGGGAGAGGGGAGGGAGACCCAGTACTTC. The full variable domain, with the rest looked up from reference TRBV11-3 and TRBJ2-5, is EAGVVQSPRYKIIEKKQPVAFWCNPISGHNTLYWYLQNLGQGPELLIRYENEEAVDDSQLPKDRFSAERLKGVDSTLKIQPAELGDSAVYLCASSDGLAGEGRETQYFGPGTRLLVL.

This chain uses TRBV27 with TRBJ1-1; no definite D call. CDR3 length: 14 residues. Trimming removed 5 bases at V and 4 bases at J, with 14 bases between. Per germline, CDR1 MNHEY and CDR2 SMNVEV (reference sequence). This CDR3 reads CASSPRQMGTEAFF. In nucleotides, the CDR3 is TGTGCCAGCAGTCCCCGGCAGATGGGCACTGAAGCTTTCTTT.

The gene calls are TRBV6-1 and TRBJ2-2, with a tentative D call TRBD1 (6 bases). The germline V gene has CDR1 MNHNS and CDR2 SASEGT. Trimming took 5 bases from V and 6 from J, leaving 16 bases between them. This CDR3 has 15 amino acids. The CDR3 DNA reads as TGTGCCAGCAGTCAACAGGGTATTGAAGCCGGGGAGCTGTTTTTT. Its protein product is CASSQQGIEAGELFF.

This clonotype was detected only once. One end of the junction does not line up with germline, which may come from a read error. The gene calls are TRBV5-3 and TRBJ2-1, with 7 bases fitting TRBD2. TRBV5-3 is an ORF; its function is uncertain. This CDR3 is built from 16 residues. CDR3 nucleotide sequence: TGTGCCAGCAGCTCTTCGACTAGCCGCTCCTACAATGAGCAGTTCTTC. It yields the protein CASSSSTSRSYNEQFF.

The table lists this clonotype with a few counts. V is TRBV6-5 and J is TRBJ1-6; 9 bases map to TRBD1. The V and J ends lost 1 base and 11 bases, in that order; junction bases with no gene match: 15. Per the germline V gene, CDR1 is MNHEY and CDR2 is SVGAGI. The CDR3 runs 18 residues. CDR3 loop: CASSYLPRPGQGSTPLHF. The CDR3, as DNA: TGTGCCAGCAGTTACTTGCCCCGACCGGGACAGGGAAGCACACCCCTCCACTTT.

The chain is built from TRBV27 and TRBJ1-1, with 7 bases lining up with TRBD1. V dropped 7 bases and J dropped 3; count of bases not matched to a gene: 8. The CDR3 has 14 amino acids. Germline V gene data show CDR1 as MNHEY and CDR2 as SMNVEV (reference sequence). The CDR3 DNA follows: TGTGCCAGCAAAACACTAACAGGGGACACTGAAGCTTTCTTT. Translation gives CASKTLTGDTEAFF.

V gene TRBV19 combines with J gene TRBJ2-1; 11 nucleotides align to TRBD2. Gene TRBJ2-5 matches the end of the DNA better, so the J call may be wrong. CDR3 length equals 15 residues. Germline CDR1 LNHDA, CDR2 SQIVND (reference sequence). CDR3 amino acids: CASSMVSGRGETQYF. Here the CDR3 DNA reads TGTGCCAGTAGTATGGTTAGCGGGAGGGGTGAGACCCAGTACTTC.

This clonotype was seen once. The CDR3: CSARDIRTSGYNEQFF. The CDR3 DNA reads TGCAGTGCTAGAGATATCAGGACTAGCGGGTACAATGAGCAGTTCTTC. The rearrangement uses TRBV20-1 and TRBJ2-1; 11 nucleotides match TRBD2. V was pared by 0 bases and J by 4 bases, with 5 bases of the junction left unmatched. The CDR3 totals 16 residues. The germline V gene encodes CDR1 DFQATT and CDR2 SNEGSKA (reference sequence).

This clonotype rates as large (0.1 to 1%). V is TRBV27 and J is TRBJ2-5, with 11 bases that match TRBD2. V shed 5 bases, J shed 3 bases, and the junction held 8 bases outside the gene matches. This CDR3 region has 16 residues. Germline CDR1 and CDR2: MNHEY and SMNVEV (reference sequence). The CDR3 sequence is CASSKKLAGAEETQYF. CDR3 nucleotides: TGTGCCAGCAGTAAGAAACTAGCGGGAGCCGAAGAGACCCAGTACTTC.

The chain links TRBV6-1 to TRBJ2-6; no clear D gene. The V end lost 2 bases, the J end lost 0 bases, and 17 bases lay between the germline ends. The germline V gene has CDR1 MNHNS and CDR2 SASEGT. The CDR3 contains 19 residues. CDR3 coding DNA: TGTGCCAGCAGTGAATTACCGTCGGGCAGATTCTCTGGGGCCAACGTCCTGACTTTC. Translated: CASSELPSGRFSGANVLTF.

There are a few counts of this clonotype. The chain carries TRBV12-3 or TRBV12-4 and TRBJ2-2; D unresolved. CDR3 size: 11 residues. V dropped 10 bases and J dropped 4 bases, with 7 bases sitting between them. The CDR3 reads CATLGTGELFF. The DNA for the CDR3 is TGTGCCACCCTCGGCACCGGGGAGCTGTTTTTT.

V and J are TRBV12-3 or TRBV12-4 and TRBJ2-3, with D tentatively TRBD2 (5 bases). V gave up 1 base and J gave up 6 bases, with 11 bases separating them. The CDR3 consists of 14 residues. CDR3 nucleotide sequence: TGTGCCAGCAGTTTAGGTGGGAGTGGGGATACGCAGTATTTT. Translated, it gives CASSLGGSGDTQYF.

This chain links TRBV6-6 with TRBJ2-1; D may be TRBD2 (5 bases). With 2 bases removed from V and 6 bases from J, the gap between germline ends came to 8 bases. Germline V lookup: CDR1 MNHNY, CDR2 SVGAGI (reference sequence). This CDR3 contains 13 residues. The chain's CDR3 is CASSYGEGNEQFF. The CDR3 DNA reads TGTGCCAGCAGTTACGGTGAGGGCAATGAGCAGTTCTTC.

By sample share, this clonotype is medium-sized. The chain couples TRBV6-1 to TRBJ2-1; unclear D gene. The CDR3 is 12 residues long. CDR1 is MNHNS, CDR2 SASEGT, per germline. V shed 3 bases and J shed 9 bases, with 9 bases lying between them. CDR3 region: CASSDSFGEQFF. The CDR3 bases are TGTGCCAGCAGTGACAGTTTTGGTGAGCAGTTCTTC.

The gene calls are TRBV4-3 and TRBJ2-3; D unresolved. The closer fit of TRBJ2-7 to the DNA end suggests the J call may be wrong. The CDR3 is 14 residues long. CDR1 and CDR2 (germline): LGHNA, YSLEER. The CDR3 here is CASSQDRGGFEQYF. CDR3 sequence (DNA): TGCGCCAGCAGCCAAGATCGAGGCGGATTCGAGCAGTACTTC.

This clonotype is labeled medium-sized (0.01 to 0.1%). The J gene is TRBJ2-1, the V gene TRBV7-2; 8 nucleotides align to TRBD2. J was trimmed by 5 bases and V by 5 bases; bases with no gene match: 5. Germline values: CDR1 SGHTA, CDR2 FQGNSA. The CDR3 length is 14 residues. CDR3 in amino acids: CASSNSGANNEQFF. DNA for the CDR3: TGTGCCAGCAGCAATAGCGGGGCGAACAATGAGCAGTTCTTC. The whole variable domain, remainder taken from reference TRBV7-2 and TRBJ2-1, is GAGVSQSPSNKVTEKGKDVELRCDPISGHTALYWYRQSLGQGLEFLIYFQGNSAPDKSGLPSDRFSAERTGGSVSTLTIQRTQQEDSAVYLCASSNSGANNEQFFGPGTRLTVL.

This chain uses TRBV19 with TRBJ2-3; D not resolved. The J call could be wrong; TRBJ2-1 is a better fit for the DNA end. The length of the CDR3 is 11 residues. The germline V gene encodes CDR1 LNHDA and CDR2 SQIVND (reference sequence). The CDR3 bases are TGTGCCAGTAGTACGAGAGAGACCCAGTTCTTC. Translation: CASSTRETQFF.

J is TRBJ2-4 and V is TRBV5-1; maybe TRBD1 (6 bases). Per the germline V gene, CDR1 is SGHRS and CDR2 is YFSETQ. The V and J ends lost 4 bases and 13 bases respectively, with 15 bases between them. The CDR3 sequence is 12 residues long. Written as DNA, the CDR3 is TGCGCCAGCAGCCAACAGGGTAATGAGCAGTACTTC. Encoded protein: CASSQQGNEQYF. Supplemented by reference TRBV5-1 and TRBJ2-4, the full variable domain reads KAGVTQTPRYLIKTRGQQVTLSCSPISGHRSVSWYQQTPGQGLQFLFEYFSETQRNKGNFPGRFSGRQFSNSRSEMNVSTLELGDSALYLCASSQQGNEQYFGAGTRLSVL.

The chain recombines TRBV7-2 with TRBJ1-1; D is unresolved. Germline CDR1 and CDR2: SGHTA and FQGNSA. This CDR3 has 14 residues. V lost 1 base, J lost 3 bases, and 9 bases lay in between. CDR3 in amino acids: CASSLVRSYTEAFF. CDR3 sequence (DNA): TGTGCCAGCAGCTTAGTCAGGAGCTACACTGAAGCTTTCTTT.

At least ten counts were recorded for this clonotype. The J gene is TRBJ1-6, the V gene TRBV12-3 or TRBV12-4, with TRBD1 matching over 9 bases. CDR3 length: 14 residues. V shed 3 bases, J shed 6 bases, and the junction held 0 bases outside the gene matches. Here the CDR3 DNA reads TGTGCCAGCAGTTTGACAGGGGGTAATTCACCCCTCCACTTT. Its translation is CASSLTGGNSPLHF.